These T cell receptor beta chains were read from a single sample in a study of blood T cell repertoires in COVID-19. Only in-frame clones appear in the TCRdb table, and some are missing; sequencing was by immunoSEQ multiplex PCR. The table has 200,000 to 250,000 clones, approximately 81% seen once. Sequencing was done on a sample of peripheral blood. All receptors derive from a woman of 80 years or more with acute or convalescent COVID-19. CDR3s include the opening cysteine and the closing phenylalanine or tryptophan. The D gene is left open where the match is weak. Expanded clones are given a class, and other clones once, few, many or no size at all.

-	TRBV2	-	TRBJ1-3	TGTGCCAGCAGTGAAACCCGGGTTCATGGAAACACCATATATTTT	CASSETRVHGNTIYF
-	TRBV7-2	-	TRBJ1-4	TGTGCCAGCAGCTTAGCGGGGCTAACTAATGAAAAACTGTTTTTT	CASSLAGLTNEKLFF
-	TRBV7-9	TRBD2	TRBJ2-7	TGTGCCAGCACCAAACTAGCGGGGGCCGCAGGGGAGCAGTACTTC	CASTKLAGAAGEQYF
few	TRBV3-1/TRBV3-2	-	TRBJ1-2	TGTGCCAGCAGCCCCCGGGGAGGCTATGGCTACACCTTC	CASSPRGGYGYTF
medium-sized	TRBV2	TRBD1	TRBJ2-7	TGTGCCAGCGAAGATACCGGGACAGGGTTTACCGAGCAGTACTTC	CASEDTGTGFTEQYF
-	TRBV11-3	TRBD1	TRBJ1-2	TGTGCCAGCAGCCTCCAACGGGACAGCCATGGCTACACCTTC	CASSLQRDSHGYTF
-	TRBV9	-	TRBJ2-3	TGTGCCAGCAGCGCCAGCGCAACTAGCACAGATACGCAGTATTTT	CASSASATSTDTQYF
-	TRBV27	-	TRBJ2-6	TGTGCCAGCAGTTTCCTAGACAGGTCCATTCTCTCTGGGGCCAACGTCCTGACTTTC	CASSFLDRSILSGANVLTF
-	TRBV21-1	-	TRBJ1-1	TGTGCCAGCAGCAGATACAGGGATTTGGCTGAAGCTTTCTTT	CASSRYRDLAEAFF
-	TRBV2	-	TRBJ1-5	TGTGCCAGCAGTGAAGGCGGCAGGGGTTATCAGCCCCAGCATTTT	CASSEGGRGYQPQHF
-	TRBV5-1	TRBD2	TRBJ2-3	TGCGCCAGCAGCTCCGGACTAGCGGGGGGTCGCACAGATACGCAGTATTTT	CASSSGLAGGRTDTQYF
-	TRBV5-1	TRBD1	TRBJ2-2	TGCGCCAGCAGTACCGGGACAGGGCACATCGGGGAGCTGTTTTTT	CASSTGTGHIGELFF
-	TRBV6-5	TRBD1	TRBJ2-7	TGTGCCAGCAGTTCGGGACAGGAGGACTACGAGCAGTACTTC	CASSSGQEDYEQYF
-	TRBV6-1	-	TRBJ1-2	TGTGCCAGCATTGAAGCTAGCAGGGATGGCTACACCTTC	CASIEASRDGYTF
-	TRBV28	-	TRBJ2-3	TGTGCCAGCAGCTCTGTGGCTTTGGGCACAGGTACGCAGTATTTT	CASSSVALGTGTQYF
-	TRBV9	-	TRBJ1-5	TGTGCCAGCAGCTCACACTCAGGGAATCAGCCCCAGCATTTT	CASSSHSGNQPQHF
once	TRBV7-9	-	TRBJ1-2	TGTGCCAGCAGCTACAGCATAAACTATGGCTACACCTTC	CASSYSINYGYTF
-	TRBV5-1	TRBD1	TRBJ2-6	TGCGCCAGCAGCTTGGAGGGACAGGGATCCGGGGCCAACGTCCTGACTTTC	CASSLEGQGSGANVLTF
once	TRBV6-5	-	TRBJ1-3	TGTGCCAGCAGCGAGAGCTCTGGAAACACCATATATTTT	CASSESSGNTIYF
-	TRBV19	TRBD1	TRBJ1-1	TGTGCCAGTATCCTTACACCCGGGACAGGGGTTACTGAAGCTTTCTTT	CASILTPGTGVTEAFF
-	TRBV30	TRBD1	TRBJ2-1	TGTGCCTTGACCGGGACAGTTTCCTACAATGAGCAGTTCTTC	CALTGTVSYNEQFF
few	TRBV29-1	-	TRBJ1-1	TGCAGCGTTGATCGACAAATGAACACTGAAGCTTTCTTT	CSVDRQMNTEAFF
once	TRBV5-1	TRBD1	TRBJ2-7	TGCGCCAGCAGCTTGGCCGGGACAGGGGGATCCGAGCAGTACTTC	CASSLAGTGGSEQYF
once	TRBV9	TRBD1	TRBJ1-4	TGTGCCAGCAGCGTAGGGGGACAGGGTCTAGGGGAAAAACTGTTTTTT	CASSVGGQGLGEKLFF
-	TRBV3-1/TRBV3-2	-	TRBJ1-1	TGTGCCAGCAGCCTTAAGGCGGGGGGAGACACTGAAGCTTTCTTT	CASSLKAGGDTEAFF
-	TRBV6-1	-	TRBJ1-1	TGTGCCAGCAGTGAATCGATTGGGGGGTTGAGCACTGAAGCTTTCTTT	CASSESIGGLSTEAFF
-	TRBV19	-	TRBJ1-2	TGTGCCAGTAGTATGATTGTCGGGAACTATGGCTACACCTTC	CASSMIVGNYGYTF
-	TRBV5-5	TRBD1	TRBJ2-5	TGTGCCAGCAGCTTATCCCCGACAGGGGTGGAGACCCAGTACTTC	CASSLSPTGVETQYF
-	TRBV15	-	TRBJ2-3	TGTGCCACCAGCAGAAATGGGGGGGATACGCAGTATTTT	CATSRNGGDTQYF